Shown below are 16 T cell receptor beta chains from a single sample sequenced in a study of read filtering for tumor transcriptome and immune sequencing. This library used roughly 370 ng RNA and molecular barcoded adaptors spanning alpha/delta and beta/gamma chains. TCRdb re-called the reads with MiXCR, one entry per CDR3 protein. The repertoire includes 75,000 to 95,000 distinct CDR3 sequences, about a fifth of them detected once, and about an eighth sits in the top ten. Sequenced input: a population of CD138-negative cells sorted from bone marrow. All receptors derive from a donor aged 40 or over with multiple myeloma.

The rearrangement links TRBV9 to TRBJ1-5; D is uncertain. Deletions cut 2 bases from V and 5 bases from J, with 8 bases between. Germline values: CDR1 SGDLS, CDR2 YYNGEE. The length of the CDR3 is 13 residues. The CDR3 DNA reads as TGTGCCAGCAGCGTTTCGGGTGATCAGCCCCAGCATTTT. It codes for CASSVSGDQPQHF.

This clonotype was observed a handful of times. The chain's CDR3 is CARDTDGYTF. The CDR3 DNA follows: TGCGCCAGGGATACAGACGGCTACACCTTC. The rearrangement joins TRBV23-1 to TRBJ1-2; D remains ambiguous. TRBV23-1 is recorded as an ORF, its role being uncertain. The CDR3 runs 10 residues. V lost 9 bases and J lost 8, with 10 bases in between.

The rearrangement uses TRBV19 and TRBJ2-1; D unclear. CDR1 is LNHDA and CDR2 is SQIVND in the germline V gene (reference sequence). The CDR3 loop spans 11 amino acids. Trimming pared 3 bases from V and 9 bases from J, leaving 6 bases between. CDR3 residues: CASSIRSEQFF. For the CDR3, the DNA is TGTGCCAGTAGTATTAGGAGTGAGCAGTTCTTC.

Details on this clonotype: A much larger clone is a single base away; this may be a read error. This chain links TRBV5-1 with TRBJ2-3; D possibly corresponds to TRBD1 (7 bases). Looked up from germline, CDR1 is SGHRS and CDR2 is YFSETQ. The length of the CDR3 is 14 residues. CDR3 sequence reads: CASSLARGTDSQYF. In DNA form, the CDR3 reads TGCGCCAGCAGCTTGGCACGGGGGACAGATTCGCAGTATTTT. Complete variable domain (other parts from reference TRBV5-1 and TRBJ2-3): KAGVTQTPRYLIKTRGQQVTLSCSPISGHRSVSWYQQTPGQGLQFLFEYFSETQRNKGNFPGRFSGRQFSNSRSEMNVSTLELGDSALYLCASSLARGTDSQYFGPGTRLTVL.

This clonotype was observed many times. V usage is TRBV6-2 or TRBV6-3 and J usage is TRBJ2-3; no reliable D call. Per germline, CDR1 MNHEY and CDR2 SVGEGT. CDR3 length equals 12 residues. The V and J ends lost 6 bases and 0 bases respectively, with 4 bases between them. Written as DNA, the CDR3 is TGTGCCAGCAGACCCAGCACAGATACGCAGTATTTT. This sequence encodes CASRPSTDTQYF.

Worth noting for this clonotype: A much larger clone is a single base away; this may be a read error. V is TRBV29-1 and J is TRBJ2-7; D possibly corresponds to TRBD1 (6 bases). Trimming shortened V by 5 bases and J by 1 base, and 9 bases separated the two germline ends. CDR1 is SQVTM, CDR2 ANQGSEA, per germline. This CDR3 contains 12 residues. In nucleotides, the CDR3 is TGCAGCGTTTGGGACACTTCCTACGAGCAGTACTTC. Translation: CSVWDTSYEQYF.

In the case of this clonotype: Relative to the germline gene, one junction end is altered; a read error may explain this. CDR3 DNA sequence: TGTGCCAGCAGCTTGGACAGGGACGTAGTCTTC. This translates into CASSLDRDVVF. V is TRBV7-6 and J is TRBJ2-1; 8 nucleotides align to TRBD1. Germline CDR1 SGHVS, CDR2 FNYEAQ. The CDR3 has 11 amino acids.

A note on this clonotype: A much larger clone differs from this one at a single base, so this may be a read error. This likely comes from a read error, as the CDR3 has no conserved phenylalanine or tryptophan at its end. The rearrangement joins TRBV7-8 to TRBJ1-2; D gene uncertain. Germline CDR1 and CDR2: SGHVS and FQNEAQ. The CDR3 totals 13 residues. The germline V and J ends were trimmed by 1 base and 5 bases, with 8 bases remaining between them. The CDR3 spells CASSLVTEYGYTS. CDR3 nucleotide sequence: TGTGCCAGCAGCTTAGTTACGGAGTATGGCTACACCTCC.

The chain combines TRBV5-4 with TRBJ2-7; no clear D. Germline V gene lookup returns CDR1 SGHNT and CDR2 YYREEE (reference sequence). With 3 bases removed from V and 1 base from J, the gap between germline ends came to 8 bases. CDR3 size: 13 residues. CDR3 in DNA: TGTGCCAGCAGCTCTGCTAGATCCTACGAGCAGTACTTC. It encodes CASSSARSYEQYF.

This clonotype was found many times. The rearrangement joins TRBV28 to TRBJ1-5; 7 positions agree with TRBD1. CDR1 is MDHEN, CDR2 SYDVKM, per germline. CDR3 length: 17 residues. V was clipped by 4 bases and J by 3 bases; unmatched bases: 12. In DNA form, the CDR3 reads TGTGCCAGCAGTTCTAGGGAACAGGGGTTCAACAATCAGCCCCAGCATTTT. Residues: CASSSREQGFNNQPQHF.

In the case of this clonotype: A much larger clonotype is one base distant, so this may be a read error. The chain combines TRBV28 with TRBJ1-4, with unresolved D. The germline CDR1 and CDR2 sequences are MDHEN and SYDVKM. The CDR3 has 12 residues. Deletions cut 10 bases from V and 5 bases from J, with 11 bases between. DNA of the CDR3: TGTGCCATCGGGCTTTCGAATGAAAAACTGTTTTTT. Protein product: CAIGLSNEKLFF.

Concerning this clonotype: This is likely an artifact of a read error, given a far larger clone one base away. The genes are TRBV6-2 or TRBV6-3 and TRBJ2-1; 7 nucleotides align to TRBD2. The V gene's germline CDR1 is MNHEY and CDR2 SVGEGT. V was pared by 2 bases and J by 0 bases, with 13 bases of the junction left unmatched. CDR3 length: 19 amino acids. CDR3 in DNA: TGTGCCAGCAGTTACGAAGGGACTAACGCCCATAGCTCCTACAATGAGCAGTTCTTC. Translated, it gives CASSYEGTNAHSSYNEQFF.

At least ten counts were recorded for this clonotype. DNA of the CDR3: TGTGCCAGCAGTTTAAGGGACATGAACACTGAAGCTTTCTTT. This encodes CASSLRDMNTEAFF. The chain joins TRBV12-3 or TRBV12-4 to TRBJ1-1; weak D call: TRBD1 (6 bases). This CDR3 region has 14 residues. The V gene lost 2 bases and the J gene lost 0 bases, with 7 bases spanning the gap.

On this clonotype itself: This may be a read error, as it is one base from a much larger clone. Without the conserved terminal phenylalanine or tryptophan, this CDR3 likely stems from a read error. The chain links TRBV7-3 to TRBJ1-1; D is undetermined. This CDR3 has 13 residues. The germline V gene encodes CDR1 SGHTA and CDR2 FQGTGA. V was trimmed by 4 bases and J by 2 bases, leaving 8 bases between them. The CDR3 DNA reads as TGTGCCAGCAGCTCCCGGGCCAACACTGAAGCTTTCCTT. It encodes CASSSRANTEAFL.

Details on this clonotype: This may come from a read error, since a much larger clone is one base off. The chain carries TRBV4-1 and TRBJ2-1; 9 bases are a match to TRBD2. With V trimmed by 7 bases and J by 5 bases, 9 bases remained unmatched. CDR1 and CDR2 from the germline V gene are MGHRA and YSYEKL. The CDR3 is 15 residues long. In DNA, the CDR3 is TGCGCCAGCAACCTCCTAGCGGGGCCAGACAATGAGCAGTTCTTC. Translated, it gives CASNLLAGPDNEQFF.

To note about this clonotype: It may be a read error: a sequence one base away is much more abundant. The CDR3 region has the DNA TGCGCCAGCAGCCAAGGGTACAGCATAACTAACTATGGCTACACCTTC. Translated: CASSQGYSITNYGYTF. The chain uses TRBV4-1 and TRBJ1-2, with no clear D. The V gene lost 1 base and the J gene lost 0 bases, with 12 bases spanning the gap. In germline, CDR1 is MGHRA, CDR2 YSYEKL. There are 16 residues in the CDR3.